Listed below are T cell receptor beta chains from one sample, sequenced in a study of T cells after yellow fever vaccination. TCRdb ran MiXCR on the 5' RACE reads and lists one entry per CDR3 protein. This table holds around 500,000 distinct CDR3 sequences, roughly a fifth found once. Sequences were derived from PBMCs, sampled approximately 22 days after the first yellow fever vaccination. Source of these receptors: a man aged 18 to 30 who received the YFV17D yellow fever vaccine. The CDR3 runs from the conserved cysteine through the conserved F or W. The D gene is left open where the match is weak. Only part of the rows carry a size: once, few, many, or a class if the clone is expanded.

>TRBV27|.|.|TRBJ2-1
TGTGCCAGCAGTGCGATTCCACAGGGACTCTCCTACAATGAGCAGTTCTTC
CASSAIPQGLSYNEQFF
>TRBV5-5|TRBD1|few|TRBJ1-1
TGTGCCAGCAGCCCCGACAGGGGAGGAGGGAACACTGAAGCTTTCTTT
CASSPDRGGGNTEAFF
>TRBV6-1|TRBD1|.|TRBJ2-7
TGTGCCAGCAGCCGAGACAGGGCTTCCTACGAGCAGTACTTC
CASSRDRASYEQYF
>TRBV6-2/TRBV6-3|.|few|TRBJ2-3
TGTGCCAGCAGTTACTCGAGTTTGGGGGCGCAGTATTTT
CASSYSSLGAQYF
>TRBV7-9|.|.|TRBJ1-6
TGTGCCAGCAGCTTAGACCCGGTCGGGTCACCCCTCCACTTT
CASSLDPVGSPLHF
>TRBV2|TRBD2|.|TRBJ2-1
TGTGCCAGCAGTGAACGGACTAGCGGGGGGCCCGACCCTTACAATGAGCAGTTCTTC
CASSERTSGGPDPYNEQFF
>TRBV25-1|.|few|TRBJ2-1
TGTGCCAGCAGTGTTGCGGGGAACAATGAGCAGTTCTTC
CASSVAGNNEQFF
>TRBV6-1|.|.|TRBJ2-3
TGTGCCAGCAGTAGACGGGTACAGGTCTACACAGATACGCAGTATTTT
CASSRRVQVYTDTQYF
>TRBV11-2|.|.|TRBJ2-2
TGTGCCAGCAGCCCACGGACAGCCCGAACCGGGGAGCTGTTTTTT
CASSPRTARTGELFF
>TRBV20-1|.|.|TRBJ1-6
TGCAGTGCTAGAGTCGGCCAAGATAATTCACCCCTCCACTTT
CSARVGQDNSPLHF
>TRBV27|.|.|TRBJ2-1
TGTGCCAGCAGCCTACGATTGAACAATGAGCAGTTCTTC
CASSLRLNNEQFF
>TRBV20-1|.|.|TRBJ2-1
TGCAGTGCTCCCCCGGGCGAGTACAATGAGCAGTTCTTC
CSAPPGEYNEQFF
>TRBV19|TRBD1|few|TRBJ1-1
TGTGCCAGTAGTATCACGGCGTCGACAGGGTTTATGGCTGAAGCTTTCTTT
CASSITASTGFMAEAFF
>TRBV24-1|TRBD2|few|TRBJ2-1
TGTGCCACCAGTGATTCCCTTGTCGCGGGGGGGAACGGAGAGCAGTTCTTC
CATSDSLVAGGNGEQFF
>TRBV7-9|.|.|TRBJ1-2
TGTGCCAGCAGTCCCAGAGGGGACGGTGGCTACACCTTC
CASSPRGDGGYTF
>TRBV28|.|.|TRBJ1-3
TGTGCCAGCAGTCGGGTCTTCTCTGGAAACACCATATATTTT
CASSRVFSGNTIYF
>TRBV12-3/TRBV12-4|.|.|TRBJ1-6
TGTGCCAGCACGCTATGGGGCAGGTCAAATTCACCCCTCCACTTT
CASTLWGRSNSPLHF
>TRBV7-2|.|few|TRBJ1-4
TGTGCCAGCAGCTTACAGTTCCATAATGAAAAACTGTTTTTT
CASSLQFHNEKLFF
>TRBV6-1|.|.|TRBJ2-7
TGTGCCAGCAGTCAGGAGGCCGGCAGCCCCTACGAGCAGTACTTC
CASSQEAGSPYEQYF
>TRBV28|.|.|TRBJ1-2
TGTGCCAGCAGGCTCCCTCTTGAGCCTAACTATGGCTACACCTTC
CASRLPLEPNYGYTF
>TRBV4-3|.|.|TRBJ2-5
TGCGCCAGCAGCCAAGGCCTCCAGGGTGGGCAAGAGACCCAGTACTTC
CASSQGLQGGQETQYF
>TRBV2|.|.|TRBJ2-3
TGTGCCAGCAAAAGGGAGCAGGGGACAGATACGCAGTATTTT
CASKREQGTDTQYF
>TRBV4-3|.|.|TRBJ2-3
TGCGCCAGCAGCCCACGGGGAAACGCAGATACGCAGTATTTT
CASSPRGNADTQYF
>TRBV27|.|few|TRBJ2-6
TGTGCCAGCAGTTTACTTGGGGCCAACGTCCTGACTTTC
CASSLLGANVLTF
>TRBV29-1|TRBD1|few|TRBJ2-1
TGCAGCGTTCCTAGACAGGGATGGAGCGAGCAGTTCTTC
CSVPRQGWSEQFF
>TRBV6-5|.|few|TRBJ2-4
TGTGCCAGCAGTTACTCTAGGGGAATAAACATTCAGTACTTC
CASSYSRGINIQYF
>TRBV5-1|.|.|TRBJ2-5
TGCGCCAGCAGCTTGGCCCTACGTTTTGGCAGAGCCGGCCTAGAGACCCAGTACTTC
CASSLALRFGRAGLETQYF
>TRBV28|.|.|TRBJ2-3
TGTGCCAGCAGTTCAAGAGCGTACGGGGGTTCTACAGATACGCAGTATTTT
CASSSRAYGGSTDTQYF
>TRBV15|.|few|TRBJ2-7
TGTGCCACCAGCCTTGGTACGAGCTCCTACGAGCAGTACTTC
CATSLGTSSYEQYF
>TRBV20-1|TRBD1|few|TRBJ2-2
TGCAGTGCCCCCCAACAGGGGTTTCACGGGGAGCTGTTTTTT
CSAPQQGFHGELFF
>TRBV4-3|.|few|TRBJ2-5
TGCGCCAGCAGCCAAGATATGGCAAGGGGAGGAGAGACCCAGTACTTC
CASSQDMARGGETQYF
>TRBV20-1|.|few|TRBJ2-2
TGCAGTGCTAGGTTGGCAGGGGTGAACACCGGGGAGCTGTTTTTT
CSARLAGVNTGELFF
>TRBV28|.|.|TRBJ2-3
TGTGCCAGCAGTTTAATGGTAGCGTTGGATACGCAGTATTTT
CASSLMVALDTQYF
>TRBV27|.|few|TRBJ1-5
TGTGCCAGCAGTAGCACCTCGGGGGTCTCCTTCGGTCAGCCCCAGCATTTT
CASSSTSGVSFGQPQHF
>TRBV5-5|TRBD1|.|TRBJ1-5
TGTGCCAGCAGCTTGGGTTGGGACAGTAGCAATCAGCCCCAGCATTTT
CASSLGWDSSNQPQHF
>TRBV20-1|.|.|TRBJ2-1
TGCAGTGCTCCCCAAGAGTGGGCAGGGGGGTACAATGAGCAGTTCTTC
CSAPQEWAGGYNEQFF
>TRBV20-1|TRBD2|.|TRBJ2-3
TGCAGTGCTAGGAGCCAGGGCGGGGGGACAGATACGCAGTATTTT
CSARSQGGGTDTQYF
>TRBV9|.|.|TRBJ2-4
TGTGCCAGCGGGGCAGGGGGGAACATTCAGTACTTC
CASGAGGNIQYF
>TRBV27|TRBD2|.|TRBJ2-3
TGTGCCAGCAGTTTCTACCAGCGGGGTAATACGCAGTATTTT
CASSFYQRGNTQYF
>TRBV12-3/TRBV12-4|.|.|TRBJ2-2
TGTGTCAGCAGTTTAGGGGGACCGATATTAAACACCGGGGAGCTGTTTTTT
CVSSLGGPILNTGELFF
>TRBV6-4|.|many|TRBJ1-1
TGTGCCAGCAAAGCACAGGAGGAAGGGGCCGCTGAAGCTTTCTTT
CASKAQEEGAAEAFF
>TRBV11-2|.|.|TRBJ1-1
TGTGCCAGCAGCTTAGATCGGCCGGGCAAGCCGTTT
CASSLDRPGKPF
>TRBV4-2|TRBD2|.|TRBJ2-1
TGTGCCAGCAGCCAATTTACTAGCGGGGAATACAATGAGCAGTTCTTC
CASSQFTSGEYNEQFF
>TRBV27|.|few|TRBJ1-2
TGTGCCAGCAGTTTATCAGGTTTCATAGTCTATGGCTACACCTTC
CASSLSGFIVYGYTF
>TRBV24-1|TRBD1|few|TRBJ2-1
TGTGCCACCAGTGAACTCCCGGACAGGGGGCAGTTCTTC
CATSELPDRGQFF
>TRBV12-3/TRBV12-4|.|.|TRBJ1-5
TGTGCCAGCAGTTTCCCGGGCAGCCAGCCCCAGCATTTT
CASSFPGSQPQHF
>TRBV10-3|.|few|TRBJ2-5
TGTGCCATCAGTGCTCCTGAAGAGACCCAGTACTTC
CAISAPEETQYF
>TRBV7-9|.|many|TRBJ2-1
TGTGCCAGCAGCTTAGAACCCTATCAGTATGAGCAGTTCTTC
CASSLEPYQYEQFF
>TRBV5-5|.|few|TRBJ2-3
TGTGCCAGCAGCTTCGACCTAGTTTTCGCAGATACGCAGTATTTT
CASSFDLVFADTQYF
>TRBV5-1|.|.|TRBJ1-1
TGCGCCAGCAGCTTGGTCCGGGACGACACTGAAGCTTTCTTT
CASSLVRDDTEAFF
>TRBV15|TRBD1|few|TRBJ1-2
TGTGCCACCAGCATTCGACAGGGCTGGGGCTACACCTTC
CATSIRQGWGYTF
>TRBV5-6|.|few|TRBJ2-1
TGTGCCAGCAGCTGGGGCAGCTCCTACAATGAGCAGTTCTTC
CASSWGSSYNEQFF
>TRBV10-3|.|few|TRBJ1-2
TGTGCCATCAGGGGGACTGATAACTATGGCTACACCTTC
CAIRGTDNYGYTF
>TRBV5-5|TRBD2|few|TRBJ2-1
TGTGCCAGCAGCTCCTTGGGGGGGGGCAATGAGCAGTTCTTC
CASSSLGGGNEQFF
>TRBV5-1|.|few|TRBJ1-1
TGCGCCAGCAGCTCCCTCGATGGACCGTACACTGAAGCTTTCTTT
CASSSLDGPYTEAFF
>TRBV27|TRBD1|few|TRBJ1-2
TGTGCCAGTTGGACAGGGAATACTAACTATGGCTACACCTTC
CASWTGNTNYGYTF
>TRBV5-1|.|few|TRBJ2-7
TGCGCCAGCAGCTTGTCTGAGCGCGAGCAGTACTTC
CASSLSEREQYF